This T cell receptor (beta chain) stems from a study of blood T cell repertoires in COVID-19. The overall study: Acute-phase and convalescent COVID-19 samples originated in the United States, Italy and Spain.

Only in-frame clones appear in the TCRdb table, and some are missing; sequencing was by immunoSEQ multiplex PCR. The sample has 45,000 or so clones, approximately 80% seen once; the top ten hold under 20%. This CDR3 has 14 amino acids. V was pared by 2 bases and J by 8 bases, with 8 bases of the junction left unmatched. Germline CDR1 is SGHRS and CDR2 is YFSETQ. The V and J genes are TRBV5-1 and TRBJ1-1; TRBD1 agrees at 8 bases. The material sequenced was peripheral blood. The sequence was collected from a man between 70 and 80 years old with acute or convalescent COVID-19. DNA of the CDR3: TGCGCCAGCAGCTTCAGGGGGCAGGGGAGGGAAGCTTTCTTT. As protein: CASSFRGQGREAFF.